This T cell receptor (beta chain) was recorded in a study of blood T cell repertoires in COVID-19. Study-level background: Samples representing acute and convalescent COVID-19 were sourced from the United States, Italy and Spain.

Enrollees, about 18 to 100 years old, lived in around 23 US areas. Cohort allocation depended upon clinical history that participants reported. The CDR3 has 15 residues. The V gene lost 7 bases and the J gene lost 8 bases, with 23 bases spanning the gap. The germline V gene encodes CDR1 MNHEY and CDR2 SMNVEV (reference sequence). The data were produced by immunoSEQ multiplex PCR, yet TCRdb's version contains in-frame clones alone and is incomplete. The sample carries around 250,000 clones, about 91% recorded once. The sequence was obtained from a woman in her thirties or forties with acute COVID-19. The sequenced material came from PBMCs or T cells enriched from blood (not recorded which). The V and J genes are TRBV27 and TRBJ1-2; TRBD1 is a possible D gene (6 bases). The CDR3 DNA is TGTGCCAGCACCCCGGACGCAGGGGATATTGTAGGCTACACCTTC. This sequence encodes CASTPDAGDIVGYTF.